The 13 T cell receptor beta chains presented below share a single source sample, sequenced in a study of T cell responses to AZD1222 COVID-19 vaccine. Repertoires were generated with immunoSEQ multiplex PCR, while TCRdb's copy carries only in-frame clones and drops some. The data contain around 140,000 clones, about nine tenths of them singletons. Sequencing was performed on peripheral blood, taken on day 0 of AZD1222 vaccination. These receptors were taken from an adult in good health.

This chain joins TRBV6-6 and TRBJ2-1; either TRBD1 or TRBD2 may supply D (5 bases each). V shed 2 bases and J shed 4 bases, with 15 bases lying between them. Germline V CDR1 and CDR2: MNHNY, SVGAGI (reference sequence). This CDR3 has 16 residues. CDR3 residues: CASSYGTGTAYNEQFF. The DNA of the CDR3 is TGTGCCAGCAGTTACGGAACCGGGACGGCATACAATGAGCAGTTCTTC.

This chain connects TRBV6-2 or TRBV6-3 to TRBJ2-1; no reliable D call. From germline, CDR1 is MNHEY and CDR2 SVGEGT. V lost 0 bases and J 6 bases, leaving 6 bases between the germline ends. The CDR3 sequence is 13 residues long. The CDR3 loop is CASSYSGFNEQFF. Here the CDR3 DNA reads TGTGCCAGCAGTTACTCCGGATTCAATGAGCAGTTCTTC.

This chain connects TRBV27 to TRBJ2-2; 8 bases align to TRBD1. V trimming: 5 bases; J trimming: 6 bases; junction bases outside the gene matches: 8. The germline CDR1 and CDR2 sequences are MNHEY and SMNVEV (reference sequence). The CDR3 runs 15 residues. In DNA, the CDR3 is TGTGCCAGCAGTGCGGGACAGGTGGTCCCCGGGGAGCTGTTTTTT. Translating it yields CASSAGQVVPGELFF.

The chain links TRBV14 to TRBJ1-2, with a tentative D call TRBD1 (6 bases). This CDR3 has 14 residues. Germline-derived CDR1 and CDR2 are SGHDN and FVKESK. The V end lost 4 bases, the J end lost 6 bases, and 15 bases lay between the germline ends. The CDR3 coding sequence is TGTGCCAGCAGCCCATTGACAGGAATCGATGGCTACACCTTC. Translated: CASSPLTGIDGYTF.

The rearrangement joins TRBV4-1 to TRBJ2-1; 10 positions match TRBD2. Germline V gives CDR1 MGHRA, CDR2 YSYEKL. With V trimmed by 5 bases and J by 4 bases, 8 bases remained unmatched. The CDR3 is made up of 16 amino acids. The CDR3 DNA sequence: TGCGCCAGCAGCGGTCACGCTAGCGGGGGATACAATGAGCAGTTCTTC. It encodes CASSGHASGGYNEQFF.

The CDR3 loop reads CASKAVGEASPLHF. In DNA, the CDR3 is TGTGCCAGCAAGGCGGTCGGGGAAGCTTCACCCCTCCACTTT. The V call is TRBV7-9, the J call TRBJ1-6; no clear D. Trimming pared 7 bases from V and 9 bases from J, leaving 16 bases between. CDR3 size: 14 residues. Germline V gene data show CDR1 as SEHNR and CDR2 as FQNEAQ (reference sequence).

The chain combines TRBV19 with TRBJ2-4; D remains ambiguous. The CDR3 has 15 residues. Trimming pared 1 base from V and 7 bases from J, leaving 14 bases between. From germline, CDR1 is LNHDA and CDR2 SQIVND (reference sequence). The CDR3 coding sequence is TGTGCCAGTAGTATAGGCCCAGGTATAATGAACATTCAGTACTTC. This sequence encodes CASSIGPGIMNIQYF.

This chain connects TRBV4-1 to TRBJ2-7; TRBD1 agrees at 10 bases. V lost 3 bases, J lost 4 bases, and 6 bases stayed unmatched. Germline CDR1 reads MGHRA; CDR2 reads YSYEKL. CDR3 length: 15 residues. In nucleotides, the CDR3 is TGCGCCAGCAGCCAGGCCGGGACAGGGGTGTACGAGCAGTACTTC. Amino acid sequence: CASSQAGTGVYEQYF.

This chain links TRBV28 with TRBJ1-1; 7 nucleotides match TRBD1. The CDR3 covers 12 residues. Germline V gene sequence: CDR1 MDHEN, CDR2 SYDVKM. The trim removed 8 bases at V and 1 base at J, leaving 1 base unmatched. The chain's CDR3 is CASRQGNTEAFF. The DNA for the CDR3 is TGTGCCAGCCGACAGGGGAACACTGAAGCTTTCTTT.

The J gene is TRBJ2-1, the V gene TRBV14; either TRBD1 or TRBD2 may fit D (5 bases each). The CDR3 loop spans 12 amino acids. Germline V gene sequence: CDR1 SGHDN, CDR2 FVKESK. The V and J ends lost 4 bases and 10 bases respectively, with 11 bases between them. CDR3 in DNA: TGTGCCAGCAGCCCGTCCGGGACGGAGCAGTTCTTC. This encodes CASSPSGTEQFF.

The count of this clone is one. This sequence joins TRBV30 and TRBJ2-1, with D unclear. This CDR3 is built from 12 residues. The germline V gene has CDR1 GTSNPN and CDR2 SVGIG (reference sequence). V gave up 8 bases and J gave up 4 bases, with 12 bases separating them. This chain's CDR3 is CAGRAGYNEQFF. DNA of the CDR3: TGTGCCGGCCGAGCTGGGTACAATGAGCAGTTCTTC.

The genes are TRBV5-1 and TRBJ1-2; D is possibly TRBD1 (5 bases). This CDR3 is built from 13 residues. Germline-derived CDR1 and CDR2 are SGHRS and YFSETQ. V lost 0 bases and J lost 6, with 9 bases in between. CDR3 nucleotides: TGCGCCAGCAGCTTGGGATTCAGGGATGGCTACACCTTC. Encoded protein: CASSLGFRDGYTF.

This clone was seen a single time. The V and J genes are TRBV10-2 and TRBJ2-3; TRBD2 is a possible D gene (5 bases). V lost 0 bases and J 6 bases, leaving 13 bases between the germline ends. The CDR3 runs to 15 residues. Germline values: CDR1 WSHSY, CDR2 SAAADI. CDR3 residues: CASSESQGGGDTQYF. The CDR3 nucleotides are TGCGCCAGCAGTGAGTCGCAAGGCGGCGGGGATACGCAGTATTTT.